The clone carrying this T cell receptor (beta chain) showed up many times. Antigen specificity is unknown. In the ophthalmopathy cohort, Clinical Activity Score was at least 3, NOSPECS grade at least 4, and duration under 3 months. CDR3 length: 13 residues. The germline V gene encodes CDR1 ENHRY and CDR2 SYGVKD. V was cut by 6 bases and J by 3 bases, with 10 bases left in between. Amplification yielded TCR beta CDR3 regions, with RNA transcripts as the source. TCR CDR3 regions were first amplified by RT-PCR with HTBI primers. TCRdb used MiXCR to reprocess the multiplex PCR reads, holding one entry per CDR3 protein. The sample records around 250,000 distinct CDR3 sequences, about a sixth being singletons. This entry comes from a study of T cells in Graves' hyperthyroidism and ophthalmopathy. Regarding the study as a whole: Most expanded thyroid clonotypes above 0.001 also appeared in blood.

Sequenced material: blood. This clonotype was sampled from a young woman with Graves' ophthalmopathy. This chain uses TRBV10-3 with TRBJ2-3; D uncertain. In nucleotides, the CDR3 is TGTGCCATCAGCGGGCCAAGGACAGATACGCAGTATTTT. As protein: CAISGPRTDTQYF.